This is a list of T cell receptor beta chains from one sample in a study of OX40 agonist ivuxolimab in advanced cancers. Data came from immunoSEQ multiplex PCR; TCRdb stores just in-frame clones and leaves some out. The sample lists 60,000 to 90,000 clones; 84% were seen once. This sample comprised CD4+ or CD8+ T cells sorted from blood, obtained in a trial of the OX40 agonist ivuxolimab. The receptors here all came from an adult with an advanced solid tumor such as melanoma, head and neck, liver or kidney cancer. Both conserved end residues are part of each CDR3. A D gene is named only where the DNA matches it firmly. Some rows mark clone size as missing; the rest say once, few, many or name a class of expanded clone.

NA	TRBV7-8	NA	TRBJ2-5	CASSLAGFRGPYLAQYF	TGTGCCAGCAGCTTAGCGGGATTCCGCGGACCTTATCTGGCCCAGTACTTC
TRBD1	TRBV19	NA	TRBJ1-5	CASRLTGLNQPQHF	TGTGCCAGTAGACTGACAGGGCTCAATCAGCCCCAGCATTTT
TRBD2	TRBV18	NA	TRBJ2-2	CASQLAGNTGELFF	TGTGCCAGCCAACTAGCGGGGAATACCGGGGAGCTGTTTTTT
TRBD1	TRBV7-9	NA	TRBJ1-1	CASSLGQGNTEAFF	TGTGCCAGCAGCTTAGGACAGGGGAACACTGAAGCTTTCTTT
NA	TRBV7-9	NA	TRBJ1-1	CASSLGETEAFF	TGTGCCAGCAGCTTAGGGGAGACTGAAGCTTTCTTT
NA	TRBV29-1	NA	TRBJ1-4	CSAGTKGEKLFF	TGCAGCGCCGGGACAAAAGGTGAAAAACTGTTTTTT
NA	TRBV7-3	NA	TRBJ2-1	CASSLFTGINEQFF	TGTGCCAGCAGCTTATTTACTGGTATTAATGAGCAGTTCTTC
NA	TRBV4-3	NA	TRBJ1-1	CASSQDFRPNTEAFF	TGCGCCAGCAGCCAAGATTTTCGGCCGAACACTGAAGCTTTCTTT
TRBD1	TRBV28	NA	TRBJ1-4	CASSLGGTAGEKLFF	TGTGCCAGCAGTTTAGGCGGGACAGCCGGAGAAAAACTGTTTTTT
NA	TRBV23-1	few	TRBJ1-4	CASSLDVPKGRDEKLFF	TGCGCCAGCAGTCTCGACGTCCCGAAGGGGAGGGATGAAAAACTGTTTTTT
NA	TRBV7-8	NA	TRBJ1-3	CASSLHPDSPGNTIYF	TGTGCCAGCAGCTTACATCCAGACAGTCCTGGAAACACCATATATTTT
NA	TRBV5-5	NA	TRBJ1-2	CASSTQGGYGYTF	TGTGCCAGCAGCACGCAGGGCGGCTATGGCTACACCTTC
TRBD2	TRBV7-3	once	TRBJ2-1	CASSLTGAGGYNEQFF	TGTGCCAGCAGCTTAACAGGTGCGGGAGGCTACAATGAGCAGTTCTTC
NA	TRBV27	NA	TRBJ2-1	CASRQVGTYNEQFF	TGTGCCAGTAGACAGGTCGGAACCTACAATGAGCAGTTCTTC
NA	TRBV6-1	NA	TRBJ1-2	CASSPREDYGYTF	TGTGCCAGCAGTCCCCGTGAGGACTATGGCTACACCTTC
TRBD1	TRBV10-2	few	TRBJ1-5	CASRDRGGFNQPQHF	TGCGCCAGCAGAGACAGGGGGGGATTCAATCAGCCCCAGCATTTT